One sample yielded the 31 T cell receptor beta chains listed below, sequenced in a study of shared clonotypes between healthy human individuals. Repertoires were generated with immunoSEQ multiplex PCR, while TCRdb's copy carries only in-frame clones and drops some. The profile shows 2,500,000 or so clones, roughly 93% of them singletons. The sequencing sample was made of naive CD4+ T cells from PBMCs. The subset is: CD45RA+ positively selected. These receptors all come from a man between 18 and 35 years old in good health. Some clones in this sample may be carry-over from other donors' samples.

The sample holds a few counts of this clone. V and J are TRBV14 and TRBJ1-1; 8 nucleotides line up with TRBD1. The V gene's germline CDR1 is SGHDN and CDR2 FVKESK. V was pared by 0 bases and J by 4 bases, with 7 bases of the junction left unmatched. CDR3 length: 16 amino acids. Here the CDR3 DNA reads TGTGCCAGCAGCCAAGAAGGGTGGCAGGGGGCCACTGAAGCTTTCTTT. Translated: CASSQEGWQGATEAFF.

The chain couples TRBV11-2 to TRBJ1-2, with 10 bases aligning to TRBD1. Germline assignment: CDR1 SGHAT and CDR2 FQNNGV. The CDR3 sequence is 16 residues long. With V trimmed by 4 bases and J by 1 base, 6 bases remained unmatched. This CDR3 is CASSSDRGSLNYGYTF. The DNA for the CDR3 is TGTGCCAGCAGCTCGGACAGGGGGTCCCTTAACTATGGCTACACCTTC.

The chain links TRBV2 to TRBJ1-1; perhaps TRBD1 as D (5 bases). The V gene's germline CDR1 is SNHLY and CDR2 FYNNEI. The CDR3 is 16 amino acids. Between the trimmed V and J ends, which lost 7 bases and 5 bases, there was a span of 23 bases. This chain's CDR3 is CASTPGLGLRGTEAFF. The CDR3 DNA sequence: TGTGCCAGCACCCCAGGGTTGGGGCTCCGAGGGACTGAAGCTTTCTTT.

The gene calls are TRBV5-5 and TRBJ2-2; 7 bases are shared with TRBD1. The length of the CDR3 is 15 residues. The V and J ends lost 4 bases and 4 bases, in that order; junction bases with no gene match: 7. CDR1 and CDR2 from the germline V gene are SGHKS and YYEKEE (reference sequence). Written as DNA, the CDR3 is TGTGCCAGCAGCCCGAGGGACAGTATCACCGGGGAGCTGTTTTTT. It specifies CASSPRDSITGELFF.

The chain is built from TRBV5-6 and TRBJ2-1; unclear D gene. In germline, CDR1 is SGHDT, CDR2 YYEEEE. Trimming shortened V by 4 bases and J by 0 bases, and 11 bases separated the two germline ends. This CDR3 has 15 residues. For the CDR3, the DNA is TGTGCCAGCAGCCCCCTCCAGAGCTCCTACAATGAGCAGTTCTTC. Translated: CASSPLQSSYNEQFF.

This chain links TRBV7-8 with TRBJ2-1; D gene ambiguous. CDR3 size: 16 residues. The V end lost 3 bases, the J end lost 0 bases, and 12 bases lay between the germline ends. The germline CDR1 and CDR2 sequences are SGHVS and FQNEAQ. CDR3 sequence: CASSFNYGSSYNEQFF. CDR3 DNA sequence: TGTGCCAGCAGCTTTAACTATGGTAGCTCCTACAATGAGCAGTTCTTC.

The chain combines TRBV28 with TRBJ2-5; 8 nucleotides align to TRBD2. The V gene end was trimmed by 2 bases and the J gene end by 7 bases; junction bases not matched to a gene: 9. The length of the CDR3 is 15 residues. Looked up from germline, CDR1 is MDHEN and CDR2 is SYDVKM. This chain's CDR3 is CASSLSGSRAVTQYF. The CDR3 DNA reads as TGTGCCAGCAGTTTAAGCGGGAGTAGGGCTGTGACCCAGTACTTC.

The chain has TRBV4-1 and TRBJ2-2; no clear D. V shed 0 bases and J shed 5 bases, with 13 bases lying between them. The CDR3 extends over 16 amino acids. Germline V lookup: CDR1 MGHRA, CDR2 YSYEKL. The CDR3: CASSQDQSRGTGELFF. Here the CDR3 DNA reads TGCGCCAGCAGCCAAGATCAAAGTCGAGGAACCGGGGAGCTGTTTTTT.

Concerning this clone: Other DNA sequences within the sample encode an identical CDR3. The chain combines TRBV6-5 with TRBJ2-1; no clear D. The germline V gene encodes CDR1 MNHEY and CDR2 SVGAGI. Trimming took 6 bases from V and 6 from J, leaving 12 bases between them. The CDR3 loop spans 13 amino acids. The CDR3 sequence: CASSPPGRNEQFF. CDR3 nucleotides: TGTGCCAGCAGCCCCCCGGGTCGCAATGAGCAGTTCTTC.

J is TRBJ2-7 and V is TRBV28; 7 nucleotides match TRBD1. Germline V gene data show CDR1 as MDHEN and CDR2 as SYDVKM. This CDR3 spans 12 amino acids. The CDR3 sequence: CATKRQGYEQYF. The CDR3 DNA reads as TGTGCGACCAAAAGACAGGGCTACGAGCAGTACTTC.

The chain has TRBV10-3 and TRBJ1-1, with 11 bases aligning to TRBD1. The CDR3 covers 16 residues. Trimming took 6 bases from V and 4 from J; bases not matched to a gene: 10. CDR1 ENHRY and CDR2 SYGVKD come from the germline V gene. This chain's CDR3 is CAISRDRGFISTEAFF. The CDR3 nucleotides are TGTGCCATCAGCCGGGACAGGGGGTTCATATCCACTGAAGCTTTCTTT.

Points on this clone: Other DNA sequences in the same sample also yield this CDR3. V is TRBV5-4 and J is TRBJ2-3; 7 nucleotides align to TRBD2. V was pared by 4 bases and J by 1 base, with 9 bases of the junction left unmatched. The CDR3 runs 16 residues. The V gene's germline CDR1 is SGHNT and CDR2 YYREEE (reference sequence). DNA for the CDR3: TGTGCCAGCAGCCTCGGTGGCGGGAGTGGCACAGATACGCAGTATTTT. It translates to CASSLGGGSGTDTQYF.

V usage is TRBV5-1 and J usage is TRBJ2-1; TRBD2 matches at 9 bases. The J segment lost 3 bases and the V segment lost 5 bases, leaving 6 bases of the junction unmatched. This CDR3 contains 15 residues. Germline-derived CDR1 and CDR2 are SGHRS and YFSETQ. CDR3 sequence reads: CASSPSGIRYNEQFF. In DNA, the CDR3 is TGCGCCAGCAGTCCTAGCGGGATCCGCTACAATGAGCAGTTCTTC. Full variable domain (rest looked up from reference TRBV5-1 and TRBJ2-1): KAGVTQTPRYLIKTRGQQVTLSCSPISGHRSVSWYQQTPGQGLQFLFEYFSETQRNKGNFPGRFSGRQFSNSRSEMNVSTLELGDSALYLCASSPSGIRYNEQFFGPGTRLTVL.

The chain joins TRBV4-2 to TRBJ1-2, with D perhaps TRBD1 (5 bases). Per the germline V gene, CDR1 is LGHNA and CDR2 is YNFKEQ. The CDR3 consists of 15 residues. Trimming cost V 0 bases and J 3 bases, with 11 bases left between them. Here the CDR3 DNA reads TGTGCCAGCAGCCAAGACGGGACGGACTACTATGGCTACACCTTC. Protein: CASSQDGTDYYGYTF.

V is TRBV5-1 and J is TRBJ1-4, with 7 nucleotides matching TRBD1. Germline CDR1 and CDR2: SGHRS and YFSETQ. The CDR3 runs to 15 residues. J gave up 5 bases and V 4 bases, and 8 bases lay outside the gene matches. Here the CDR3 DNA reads TGCGCCAGCAGCGCAAATGGACAGGAAAATGAAAAACTGTTTTTT. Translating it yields CASSANGQENEKLFF.

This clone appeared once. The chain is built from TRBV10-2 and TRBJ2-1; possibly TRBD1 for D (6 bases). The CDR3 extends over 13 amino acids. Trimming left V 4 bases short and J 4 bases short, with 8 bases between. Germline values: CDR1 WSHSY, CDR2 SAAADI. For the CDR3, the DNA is TGCGCCAGCAGTGGGCAGGGGTACAATGAGCAGTTCTTC. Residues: CASSGQGYNEQFF.

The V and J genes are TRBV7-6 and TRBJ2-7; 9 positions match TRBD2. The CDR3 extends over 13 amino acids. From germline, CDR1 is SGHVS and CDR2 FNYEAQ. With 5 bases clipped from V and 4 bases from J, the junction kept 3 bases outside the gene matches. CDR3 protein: CASSPSGAYEQYF. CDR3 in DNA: TGTGCCAGCAGCCCTAGCGGGGCATACGAGCAGTACTTC.

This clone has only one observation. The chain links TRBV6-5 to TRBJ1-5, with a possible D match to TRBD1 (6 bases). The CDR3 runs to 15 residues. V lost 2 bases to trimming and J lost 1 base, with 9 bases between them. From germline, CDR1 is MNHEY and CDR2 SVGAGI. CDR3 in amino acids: CASSYNRASNQPQHF. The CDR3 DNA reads TGTGCCAGCAGTTACAACAGGGCGAGCAATCAGCCCCAGCATTTT.

This CDR3 reads CASRPTTGGFSSYNSPLHF. The CDR3 region has the DNA TGTGCCAGCAGACCGACGACAGGGGGCTTTAGCTCCTATAATTCACCCCTCCACTTT. The chain has TRBV28 and TRBJ1-6, with 10 bases aligning to TRBD1. The CDR3 is 19 amino acids. CDR1 MDHEN and CDR2 SYDVKM come from the germline V gene. Trimming at V came to 6 bases and at J to 0 bases, leaving 11 bases not matched to a gene.

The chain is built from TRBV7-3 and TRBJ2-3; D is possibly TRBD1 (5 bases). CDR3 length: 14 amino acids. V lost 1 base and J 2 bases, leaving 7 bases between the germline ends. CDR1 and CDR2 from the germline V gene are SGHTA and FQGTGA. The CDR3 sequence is CASSLKQVTDTQYF. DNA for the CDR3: TGTGCCAGCAGCTTAAAACAGGTCACAGATACGCAGTATTTT.

The CDR3 DNA is TGTGCCAGCAGCTGGGGGGACAGGGTTTCTGGCTACACCTTC. Translated, it gives CASSWGDRVSGYTF. The chain links TRBV5-6 to TRBJ1-2; 9 bases agree with TRBD1. The CDR3 extends over 14 amino acids. Unmatched junction bases numbered 7, after V lost 3 bases and J lost 7 bases. Germline V gene data show CDR1 as SGHDT and CDR2 as YYEEEE.

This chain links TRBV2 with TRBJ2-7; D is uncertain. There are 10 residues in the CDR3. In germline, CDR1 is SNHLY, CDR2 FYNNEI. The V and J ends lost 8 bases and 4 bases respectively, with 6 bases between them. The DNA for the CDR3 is TGTGCCAGCGGCGGATACGAGCAGTACTTC. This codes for CASGGYEQYF.

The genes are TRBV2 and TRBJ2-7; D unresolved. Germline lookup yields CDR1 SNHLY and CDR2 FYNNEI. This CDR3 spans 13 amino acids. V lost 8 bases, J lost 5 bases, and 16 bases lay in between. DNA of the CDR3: TGTGCCAGCGGAAGGCAGTCCCCAGACGAGCAGTACTTC. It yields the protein CASGRQSPDEQYF.

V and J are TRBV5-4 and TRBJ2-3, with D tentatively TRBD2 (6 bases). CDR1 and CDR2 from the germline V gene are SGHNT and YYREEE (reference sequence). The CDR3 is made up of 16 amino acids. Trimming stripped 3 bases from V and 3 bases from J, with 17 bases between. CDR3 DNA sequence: TGTGCCAGCAGCTCCCCCGGGACTCCCTCTACAGATACGCAGTATTTT. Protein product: CASSSPGTPSTDTQYF.

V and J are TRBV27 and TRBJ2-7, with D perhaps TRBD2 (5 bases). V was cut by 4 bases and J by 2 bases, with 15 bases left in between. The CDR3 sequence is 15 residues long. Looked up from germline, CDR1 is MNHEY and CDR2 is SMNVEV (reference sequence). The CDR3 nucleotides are TGTGCCAGCAGTTCGAGGCCGAGGGCCACCTACGAGCAGTACTTC. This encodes CASSSRPRATYEQYF.

The CDR3 region is CASSELQGTEQFF. The CDR3 DNA follows: TGCGCCAGCAGTGAGTTACAGGGGACTGAGCAGTTCTTC. This chain links TRBV10-2 with TRBJ2-1; 7 positions agree with TRBD1. This CDR3 has 13 amino acids. Germline V gene data show CDR1 as WSHSY and CDR2 as SAAADI. V gave up 1 base and J gave up 9 bases; unmatched junction bases: 3.

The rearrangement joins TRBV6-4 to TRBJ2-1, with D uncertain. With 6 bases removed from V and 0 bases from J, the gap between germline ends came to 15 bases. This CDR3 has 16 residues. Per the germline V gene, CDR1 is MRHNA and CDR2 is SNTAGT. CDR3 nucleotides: TGTGCCAGCAGCCGTAACAACCGAAGCTCCTACAATGAGCAGTTCTTC. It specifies CASSRNNRSSYNEQFF.

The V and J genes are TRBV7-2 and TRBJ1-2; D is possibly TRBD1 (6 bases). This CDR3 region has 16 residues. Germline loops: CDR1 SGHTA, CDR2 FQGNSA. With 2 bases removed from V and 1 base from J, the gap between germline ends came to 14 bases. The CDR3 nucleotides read TGTGCCAGCAGCTTACAGCGGGGGCCAGTTAACTATGGCTACACCTTC. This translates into CASSLQRGPVNYGYTF.

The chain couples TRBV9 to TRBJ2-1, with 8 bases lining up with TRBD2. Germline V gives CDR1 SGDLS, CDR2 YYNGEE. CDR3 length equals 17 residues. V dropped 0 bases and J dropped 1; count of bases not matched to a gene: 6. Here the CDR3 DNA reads TGTGCCAGCAGCGTAGACCCCAGCGGGAGTTCCTACAATGAGCAGTTCTTC. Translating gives CASSVDPSGSSYNEQFF.

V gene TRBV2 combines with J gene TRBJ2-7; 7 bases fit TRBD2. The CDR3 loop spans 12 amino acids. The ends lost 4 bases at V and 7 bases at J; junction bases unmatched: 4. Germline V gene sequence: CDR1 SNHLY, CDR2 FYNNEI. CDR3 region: CASSGSGMEQYF. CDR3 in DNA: TGTGCCAGCAGTGGCAGCGGGATGGAGCAGTACTTC.

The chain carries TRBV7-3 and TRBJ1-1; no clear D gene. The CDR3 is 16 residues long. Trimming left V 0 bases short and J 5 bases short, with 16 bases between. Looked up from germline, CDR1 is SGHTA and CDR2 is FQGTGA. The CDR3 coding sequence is TGTGCCAGCAGCTTAACGGGAGGCCTCCCCTTGACTGAAGCTTTCTTT. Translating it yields CASSLTGGLPLTEAFF.